The entry below gives a single T cell receptor (beta chain) sequence along with its context. Its cognate antigen is unknown. Tagging with unique molecular identifiers was a feature of the TCR beta cDNA libraries. TCRdb fed the PCR reads into MiXCR, producing one record per CDR3 protein. The sample comprises 350,000 to 450,000 distinct CDR3 sequences, approximately 38% of which are singletons, and 6% to 9% rests with the top ten. The data are from a study of post-analysis software for immune sequencing data. Findings of the study overall: Significantly lower normalized Chao1 diversity was found in patients with multiple sclerosis relative to controls.

The TCR was taken from a girl under 10 years old with multiple sclerosis. Sequences were obtained from blood.

CDR3 coding DNA: TGCGCCAGCAGCCAAGATTGGGCCGGACATCAGCCCCAGCATTTT. The encoded protein is CASSQDWAGHQPQHF. This chain uses TRBV4-3 with TRBJ1-5; D is uncertain. This CDR3 comprises 15 residues. V was pared by 0 bases and J by 5 bases, with 11 bases between. Germline assignment: CDR1 LGHNA and CDR2 YSLEER.